A selection of T cell receptor beta chains follows, all from one sample in a study of post-analysis software for immune sequencing data. TCRdb processed the PCR reads anew with MiXCR; each CDR3 protein has one entry. There are fewer than 850,000 distinct CDR3 sequences in the sample; just under 30% occur only once, and around 0.56% lies in the top ten. Source material: blood. These receptors came from a girl aged 5 to 17 with multiple sclerosis. CDR3s include the opening cysteine and the closing phenylalanine or tryptophan. The order of the fields is J gene, clone size, V gene, D gene, CDR3 DNA, CDR3 protein. The D gene is left open where the match is weak. Not every row has a clone size; where given, it reads once, few, many or a size class.

TRBJ1-5 | - | TRBV18 | - | TGTGCCAGCTCACCACCGTCGGGAGCTAGCAATCAGCCCCAGCATTTT | CASSPPSGASNQPQHF
TRBJ1-1 | - | TRBV6-6 | - | TGTGCCTGCAGTCCCCGATACCAAGCTTTCTTT | CACSPRYQAFF
TRBJ2-1 | many | TRBV12-3/TRBV12-4 | - | TGTGCCAGCAGTTTTGGGGGAGCCTACAATGAGCAGTTCTTC | CASSFGGAYNEQFF
TRBJ2-1 | few | TRBV18 | - | TGTGCCAGCTCACCAATGGCGGGCCTTGGGGAGCAGTTCTTC | CASSPMAGLGEQFF
TRBJ1-4 | - | TRBV28 | - | TGTGCCAGCAGGCCTCTAAAACAGATTTCAACTAATGAAAAACTGTTTTTT | CASRPLKQISTNEKLFF
TRBJ1-6 | - | TRBV7-9 | TRBD1 | TGTGCCAGCAGCTTAGAACTGACAGGGGGCACTTCACCCCTCCACTTT | CASSLELTGGTSPLHF
TRBJ2-5 | - | TRBV20-1 | TRBD2 | TGCAGTGCATTGACTAGCGAGGGCGTGGGGACCCAGTACTTC | CSALTSEGVGTQYF
TRBJ1-1 | few | TRBV9 | - | TGTGCCAGCAGCAGTCTCGAGGGCGACACTGAAGCTTTCTTT | CASSSLEGDTEAFF
TRBJ1-5 | - | TRBV7-2 | - | TGTGCCAGCAGGGAGCAATCCGGTTATAGCAATCAGCCCCAGCATTTT | CASREQSGYSNQPQHF
TRBJ2-7 | - | TRBV7-2 | TRBD2 | TGTGCCAGCAGCGTAGGGACTAGCGGGCCCTACGAGCAGTACTTC | CASSVGTSGPYEQYF
TRBJ2-1 | - | TRBV27 | TRBD2 | TGTGCCAGCAGTTTCCCCCAGGGACTAGGAGGATACAATGAGCAGTTCTTC | CASSFPQGLGGYNEQFF
TRBJ2-3 | - | TRBV12-3/TRBV12-4 | - | TGTGCCAGCAGGGGCCGGGGGACGAGAGGTTTGGCGCAGTATTTT | CASRGRGTRGLAQYF
TRBJ2-3 | - | TRBV20-1 | TRBD2 | TGCAGTGCGCGGAAAACTAGCGCCCTCACAGATACGCAGTATTTT | CSARKTSALTDTQYF
TRBJ2-3 | many | TRBV29-1 | - | TGCAGCGTTGACCCCACAGGGATACCCACAGATACGCAGTATTTT | CSVDPTGIPTDTQYF
TRBJ2-3 | many | TRBV28 | TRBD1 | TGTGCCAGCAGCCTTACCGGGACAGGGACGAGCACAGATACGCAGTATTTT | CASSLTGTGTSTDTQYF
TRBJ1-1 | few | TRBV7-9 | - | - | CASSLLSLDRADGTEAFF
TRBJ1-5 | - | TRBV7-2 | - | TGTGCCAGCAGCCCATTAAACAGGGCGAGCAATCAGCCCCAGCATTTT | CASSPLNRASNQPQHF
TRBJ1-5 | - | TRBV20-1 | - | TGCAGTGCTACGAGGGTCAATCAGCCCCAGCATTTT | CSATRVNQPQHF
TRBJ2-3 | few | TRBV27 | - | TGTGCCAGCAGGGAGAGCACAGATACGCAGTATTTT | CASRESTDTQYF
TRBJ1-4 | few | TRBV5-1 | TRBD1 | TGCGCCAGCAGCTTCTTGCCAGGGGGAGATGAAAAACTGTTTTTT | CASSFLPGGDEKLFF
TRBJ1-5 | - | TRBV7-8 | - | TGTGCCAGCAACCCCGGGGGGGGGGCGCGACAGCCCCAGCATTTT | CASNPGGGARQPQHF
TRBJ1-2 | few | TRBV11-1 | - | TGTGCCAGCAGCTTCCGGACAGCATTACACCACACCTTC | CASSFRTALHHTF
TRBJ2-3 | few | TRBV6-5 | - | TGTGCCAGCAGTTGGGGCCCTGGGGTCCAGTATTTT | CASSWGPGVQYF
TRBJ2-7 | - | TRBV19 | - | TGTGCCAGTAGTATAGATGACACCTCCTACGAGCAGTACTTC | CASSIDDTSYEQYF
TRBJ2-1 | - | TRBV5-1 | TRBD2 | TGCGCCAGCAGCTTCACTAGCGGGAGGGGGAACAATGAGCAGTTCTTC | CASSFTSGRGNNEQFF
TRBJ2-2 | few | TRBV10-3 | - | TGTGCCATCAGCCTCACAGAACCCGGGGAGCTGTTTTTT | CAISLTEPGELFF
TRBJ1-2 | few | TRBV10-3 | - | TGTGCCATCAGTGAGACAACTAACTATGGCTACACCTTC | CAISETTNYGYTF
TRBJ1-2 | few | TRBV4-1 | - | TGCGCCAGCAGCCCTGGGGTGGGGTTGTCTGCTAACTATGGCTACACCTTC | CASSPGVGLSANYGYTF